One sample yielded the 21 T cell receptor beta chains listed below, sequenced in a study of OX40 agonist ivuxolimab in advanced cancers. Some clones are missing from TCRdb's copy, which holds only in-frame ones; the method was immunoSEQ multiplex PCR. The table records 60,000 to 75,000 clones, around 80% of them present only once. Sequenced here: CD4+ or CD8+ T cells sorted from blood, sampled in a trial of the OX40 agonist ivuxolimab. These TCRs come from an adult with an advanced solid tumor such as melanoma, head and neck, liver or kidney cancer.

The chain combines TRBV11-2 with TRBJ2-7; either TRBD1 or TRBD2 may fit D (6 bases each). The CDR3 runs to 15 residues. V was pared by 2 bases and J by 0 bases, with 11 bases between. CDR1 is SGHAT and CDR2 is FQNNGV in the germline V gene. The CDR3 reads CASSLSRGASYEQYF. The DNA of the CDR3 is TGTGCCAGCAGCTTATCAAGGGGGGCCTCCTACGAGCAGTACTTC.

The J gene is TRBJ2-5, the V gene TRBV7-9; the D is unclear. Germline V CDR1 and CDR2: SEHNR, FQNEAQ (reference sequence). The CDR3 has 13 residues. Trimming took off 5 bases at V and 0 bases at J, with 7 bases between the two ends. The CDR3 region is CASSPRNQETQYF. In DNA, the CDR3 is TGTGCCAGCAGCCCCAGAAACCAAGAGACCCAGTACTTC.

The chain recombines TRBV18 with TRBJ1-4; D is undetermined. CDR3 length: 13 amino acids. Trimming left V 2 bases short and J 4 bases short, with 5 bases between. The germline V gene encodes CDR1 KGHSH and CDR2 LQKENI. The CDR3 sequence is CASSPDLNEKLFF. The CDR3, as DNA: TGTGCCAGCTCACCAGATCTTAATGAAAAACTGTTTTTT.

Here the CDR3 DNA reads TGTGCCAGCAGATTAAACCGGGACAGTAATTCACCCCTCCACTTT. Translating gives CASRLNRDSNSPLHF. The rearrangement links TRBV6-5 to TRBJ1-6; 7 nucleotides align to TRBD1. V lost 6 bases, J lost 6 bases, and 8 bases stayed unmatched. Germline V gene sequence: CDR1 MNHEY, CDR2 SVGAGI. This CDR3 contains 15 residues.

V usage is TRBV30 and J usage is TRBJ1-5; no clear D. In germline, CDR1 is GTSNPN, CDR2 SVGIG (reference sequence). V was cut by 0 bases and J by 6 bases, with 9 bases left in between. The CDR3 extends over 13 amino acids. As DNA, the CDR3 is TGTGCCTGGAGTGTAAAAGTTGGTCAGCCCCAGCATTTT. It encodes CAWSVKVGQPQHF.

The chain carries TRBV2 and TRBJ2-5; 8 nucleotides match TRBD1. The CDR3 totals 15 residues. Per germline, CDR1 SNHLY and CDR2 FYNNEI. Trimming cost V 5 bases and J 1 base; bases outside gene matches: 6. CDR3 protein: CASSSGQGGQETQYF. In DNA form, the CDR3 reads TGTGCCAGCAGTTCCGGACAGGGCGGCCAAGAGACCCAGTACTTC. Full variable domain (remainder filled in from reference TRBV2 and TRBJ2-5): EPEVTQTPSHQVTQMGQEVILRCVPISNHLYFYWYRQILGQKVEFLVSFYNNEISEKSEIFDDQFSVERPDGSNFTLKIRSTKLEDSAMYFCASSSGQGGQETQYFGPGTRLLVL.

This clone was observed once. The chain employs TRBV6-5 and TRBJ1-6; 8 nucleotides agree with TRBD1. The V segment lost 5 bases and the J segment 10 bases; nucleotides outside the gene matches: 10. The V gene's germline CDR1 is MNHEY and CDR2 SVGAGI. The CDR3 sequence is 15 residues long. For the CDR3, the DNA is TGTGCCAGCAGTAACCAGGGGGCGCGACGGTCACCCCTCCACTTT. Translated: CASSNQGARRSPLHF.

J is TRBJ2-1 and V is TRBV11-2; 9 bases map to TRBD2. Per germline, CDR1 SGHAT and CDR2 FQNNGV. V lost 1 base, J lost 2 bases, and 3 bases stayed unmatched. This CDR3 spans 16 amino acids. In nucleotides, the CDR3 is TGTGCCAGCAGCTTAGGAGTAGCGGGGGCCTACAATGAGCAGTTCTTC. This codes for CASSLGVAGAYNEQFF.

The chain has TRBV19 and TRBJ2-7; D unclear. The CDR3 consists of 13 residues. Germline-derived CDR1 and CDR2 are LNHDA and SQIVND (reference sequence). The V end lost 5 bases, the J end lost 4 bases, and 12 bases lay between the germline ends. CDR3 DNA sequence: TGTGCCAGTAGTTATGACGGCGGATACGAGCAGTACTTC. This codes for CASSYDGGYEQYF.

V usage is TRBV6-5 and J usage is TRBJ1-5; 7 bases are a match to TRBD1. V dropped 5 bases and J dropped 11; count of bases not matched to a gene: 15. Germline V gene data show CDR1 as MNHEY and CDR2 as SVGAGI. The CDR3 covers 15 residues. CDR3 protein: CASSPLDRNGVSQHF. In DNA, the CDR3 is TGTGCCAGCAGTCCCTTGGACAGGAATGGGGTGTCCCAGCATTTT.

The chain employs TRBV7-9 and TRBJ1-2; D ambiguous. CDR3 length: 16 amino acids. Trimming stripped 5 bases from V and 2 bases from J, with 18 bases between. Per germline, CDR1 SEHNR and CDR2 FQNEAQ (reference sequence). CDR3 loop: CASSQIGEGGNYGYTF. For the CDR3, the DNA is TGTGCCAGCAGCCAAATTGGAGAGGGAGGGAACTATGGCTACACCTTC.

This clone was found a few times. V is TRBV7-2 and J is TRBJ1-4; D is unclear. CDR1 is SGHTA, CDR2 FQGNSA, per germline. With 5 bases removed from V and 3 bases from J, the gap between germline ends came to 7 bases. The CDR3 has 13 residues. The DNA for the CDR3 is TGTGCCAGCAGCCCCGACCCTAATGAAAAACTGTTTTTT. This sequence encodes CASSPDPNEKLFF.

V and J are TRBV18 and TRBJ1-2; weak D call: TRBD1 (5 bases). V dropped 4 bases and J dropped 2 bases, with 8 bases sitting between them. This CDR3 has 13 amino acids. Germline assignment: CDR1 KGHSH and CDR2 LQKENI. The CDR3 spells CASSQGRNYGYTF. The DNA for the CDR3 is TGTGCCAGCTCACAGGGACGGAACTATGGCTACACCTTC.

This chain links TRBV19 with TRBJ2-7; 9 nucleotides agree with TRBD2. The CDR3 spans 14 residues. V trimming: 4 bases; J trimming: 5 bases; junction bases outside the gene matches: 6. Germline V gene sequence: CDR1 LNHDA, CDR2 SQIVND (reference sequence). The CDR3 coding sequence is TGTGCCAGTAGTAATCTAGCGGGGCTTCACGAGCAGTACTTC. It codes for CASSNLAGLHEQYF.

This sequence joins TRBV7-3 and TRBJ1-1; no firm D call. Germline values: CDR1 SGHTA, CDR2 FQGTGA. The ends were cut back, 0 bases at V and 6 bases at J, with 11 bases in the middle. The CDR3 is 14 amino acids. CDR3 loop: CASSLTPTDAEAFF. CDR3 nucleotides: TGTGCCAGCAGCTTAACACCGACGGATGCTGAAGCTTTCTTT.

The CDR3 sequence is CASSVSRGTYQPQHF. In nucleotides, the CDR3 is TGTGCCAGCAGTGTATCCAGGGGAACCTATCAGCCCCAGCATTTT. V and J are TRBV2 and TRBJ1-5, with a possible D match to TRBD1 (6 bases). Germline loops: CDR1 SNHLY, CDR2 FYNNEI. The ends were cut back, 4 bases at V and 5 bases at J, with 15 bases in the middle. The CDR3 consists of 15 residues.

Note on this clone: At the DNA level, this CDR3 is encoded by other sequences in the same sample as well. The J gene is TRBJ2-1, the V gene TRBV29-1; D remains unclear. V shed 3 bases and J shed 4 bases, with 4 bases lying between them. Germline CDR1 and CDR2: SQVTM and ANQGSEA. This CDR3 is built from 11 residues. CDR3 DNA sequence: TGCAGCGTTGACTCTTACAATGAGCAGTTCTTC. Amino acids: CSVDSYNEQFF.

V usage is TRBV7-8 and J usage is TRBJ2-3; perhaps TRBD2 as D (6 bases). This CDR3 has 15 amino acids. V was trimmed by 0 bases and J by 3 bases, leaving 10 bases between them. Germline loops: CDR1 SGHVS, CDR2 FQNEAQ. The CDR3 protein is CASSLAGGPTDTQYF. The CDR3 DNA is TGTGCCAGCAGCTTAGCGGGGGGACCTACAGATACGCAGTATTTT.

V gene TRBV7-3 combines with J gene TRBJ2-1; D possibly corresponds to TRBD1 (7 bases). This CDR3 comprises 19 residues. The V gene lost 5 bases and the J gene lost 0 bases, with 23 bases spanning the gap. Germline V lookup: CDR1 SGHTA, CDR2 FQGTGA. The CDR3 sequence: CASSPQGGRMSSSYNEQFF. CDR3 DNA sequence: TGTGCCAGCAGCCCCCAGGGGGGTCGGATGTCGAGCTCCTACAATGAGCAGTTCTTC.

The rearrangement links TRBV6-1 to TRBJ2-5, with 9 bases matching TRBD1. Near its end, the DNA agrees better with TRBJ2-7, so the J call may be wrong. Per the germline V gene, CDR1 is MNHNS and CDR2 is SASEGT. The length of the CDR3 is 15 residues. The CDR3 is CASSEAAWTGDEQYF. DNA for the CDR3: TGTGCCAGCAGTGAAGCGGCCTGGACAGGGGACGAGCAGTACTTC.

The V gene is TRBV4-2, the J gene TRBJ1-1; D not certain. Per the germline V gene, CDR1 is LGHNA and CDR2 is YNFKEQ. V lost 4 bases, J lost 1 base, and 13 bases lay in between. This CDR3 is 15 amino acids long. CDR3 amino acids: CASSRRRERNTEAFF. CDR3 nucleotide sequence: TGTGCCAGCAGCCGACGACGCGAGAGGAACACTGAAGCTTTCTTT.